One sample yielded the 29 T cell receptor beta chains listed below, sequenced in a study of blood T cell repertoires in COVID-19. Assay: immunoSEQ multiplex PCR; the TCRdb copy retains only in-frame clones and omits some. Of about 340,000 clones detected, less than 90% appear once; the ten largest clones hold roughly 6.6%. The sequenced sample consisted of peripheral blood. All receptors come from a woman aged 55-75 years with COVID-19, enrolled during active disease.

In this sample, this clone turned up a few times. The V call is TRBV9, the J call TRBJ2-7; D is undetermined. The CDR3 has 12 residues. The germline CDR1 and CDR2 sequences are SGDLS and YYNGEE. Trimming shortened V by 0 bases and J by 6 bases, and 7 bases separated the two germline ends. The CDR3 DNA reads as TGTGCCAGCAGCGTAGACGCGAGCGAGCAGTACTTC. Its protein product is CASSVDASEQYF.

The chain carries TRBV30 and TRBJ1-1; D unclear. The CDR3 is made up of 13 amino acids. CDR1 and CDR2 from the germline V gene are GTSNPN and SVGIG (reference sequence). With 4 bases removed from V and 5 bases from J, the gap between germline ends came to 14 bases. CDR3 bases: TGTGCCTGGATTACTGGGTCCGGGACTGAAGCTTTCTTT. The encoded protein is CAWITGSGTEAFF.

The chain has TRBV10-3 and TRBJ2-3, with 13 nucleotides matching TRBD2. V lost 2 bases and J lost 3; bases outside the gene matches: 11. Germline V gives CDR1 ENHRY, CDR2 SYGVKD. The CDR3 sequence is 19 residues long. The CDR3, as DNA: TGTGCCATCAGTGAGCCGCTACGAACGACTAGCGGGGGGACAGATACGCAGTATTTT. Amino acid sequence: CAISEPLRTTSGGTDTQYF.

This rearrangement joins TRBV19 to TRBJ2-6; perhaps TRBD2 as D (5 bases). The CDR3 has 18 residues. CDR1 and CDR2 from the germline V gene are LNHDA and SQIVND (reference sequence). Trimming stripped 7 bases from V and 2 bases from J, with 21 bases between. The CDR3: CASKPDRGIRAGANVLTF. For the CDR3, the DNA is TGTGCCAGTAAGCCCGATCGAGGGATCCGGGCTGGGGCCAACGTCCTGACTTTC.

As to this clone: The identical CDR3 is also encoded by other nucleotide sequences in the sample. The V and J genes are TRBV5-1 and TRBJ2-1, with 12 nucleotides matching TRBD2. Germline V CDR1 and CDR2: SGHRS, YFSETQ. The CDR3 length is 15 residues. V was pared by 5 bases and J by 4 bases, with 4 bases of the junction left unmatched. The CDR3 sequence is CASSPTSGGYNEQFF. Here the CDR3 DNA reads TGCGCCAGCAGTCCGACTAGCGGGGGTTACAATGAGCAGTTCTTC.

The chain couples TRBV24-1 to TRBJ2-7; D unresolved. With 1 base removed from V and 7 bases from J, the gap between germline ends came to 7 bases. The length of the CDR3 is 12 residues. Per germline, CDR1 KGHDR and CDR2 SFDVKD. CDR3 loop: CATSDLRGEQYF. CDR3 nucleotides: TGTGCCACCAGTGATTTAAGAGGTGAGCAGTACTTC.

The chain recombines TRBV3-1 (or the pseudogene TRBV3-2) with TRBJ2-2; D perhaps matches TRBD2 (5 bases). The germline gives CDR1 LGHDT, CDR2 YNNKEL (reference sequence). CDR3 size: 16 residues. Trimming left V 4 bases short and J 2 bases short, with 14 bases between. This CDR3 is CASSLITRENTGELFF. CDR3 bases: TGTGCCAGCAGCCTAATTACTAGGGAAAACACCGGGGAGCTGTTTTTT.

A single count supports this clone. V usage is TRBV5-4 and J usage is TRBJ2-1, with TRBD2 matching 10 bases. This CDR3 is 15 amino acids long. The junction had 8 bases not matched to a gene; V was cut back by 5 bases and J by 6 bases. Germline CDR1 SGHNT, CDR2 YYREEE (reference sequence). CDR3 residues: CASRFSGGLGNEQFF. CDR3 in DNA: TGTGCCAGCAGGTTTAGCGGGGGGCTGGGCAATGAGCAGTTCTTC.

This rearrangement joins TRBV5-4 to TRBJ1-5; D uncertain. Germline loops: CDR1 SGHNT, CDR2 YYREEE (reference sequence). The CDR3 has 13 residues. V was shortened by 0 bases and J by 5 bases, with 6 bases between the two germline ends. CDR3 loop: CASSLGRDQPQHF. The CDR3 DNA reads as TGTGCCAGCAGCTTGGGTCGGGATCAGCCCCAGCATTTT. The variable domain in full, completed from reference TRBV5-4 and TRBJ1-5, reads ETGVTQSPTHLIKTRGQQVTLRCSSQSGHNTVSWYQQALGQGPQFIFQYYREEENGRGNFPPRFSGLQFPNYSSELNVNALELDDSALYLCASSLGRDQPQHFGDGTRLSIL.

This clone was recorded only once. The chain has TRBV10-3 and TRBJ2-5; D may be TRBD2 (5 bases). Germline V gene data show CDR1 as ENHRY and CDR2 as SYGVKD. Between the trimmed V and J ends, which lost 3 bases and 4 bases, there was a span of 6 bases. This CDR3 has 12 amino acids. The CDR3 nucleotides are TGTGCCATCAGTGACCGGGGAGAGACCCAGTACTTC. Its protein product is CAISDRGETQYF.

The rearrangement uses TRBV4-2 and TRBJ1-1, with a tentative D call TRBD1 (6 bases). CDR1 is LGHNA and CDR2 is YNFKEQ in the germline V gene. Trimming took 4 bases from V and 4 from J, leaving 13 bases between them. This CDR3 is 14 amino acids long. This CDR3 reads CASSPPAGATEAFF. In DNA, the CDR3 is TGTGCCAGCAGCCCACCCGCAGGGGCCACTGAAGCTTTCTTT.

This chain joins TRBV25-1 and TRBJ2-7, with D possibly being TRBD2 (5 bases). The germline V gene encodes CDR1 MGHDK and CDR2 SYGVNS. The V gene lost 4 bases and the J gene lost 7 bases, with 11 bases spanning the gap. The CDR3 runs 12 residues. CDR3 amino acids: CASSGSGWEQYF. CDR3 DNA: TGTGCCAGCAGTGGGTCGGGGTGGGAGCAGTACTTC.

This clone was counted only a few times. The chain has TRBV27 and TRBJ1-1; tentatively, D is TRBD1 (5 bases). The CDR3 has 13 residues. Germline CDR1 reads MNHEY; CDR2 reads SMNVEV (reference sequence). V dropped 7 bases and J dropped 7 bases, with 16 bases sitting between them. CDR3 loop: CASIPNGGFEAFF. CDR3 coding DNA: TGTGCCAGCATCCCTAACGGGGGTTTTGAAGCTTTCTTT.

As regards this clone: The same CDR3 can be traced to other DNA sequences in this sample. The chain is built from TRBV11-1 and TRBJ2-1; the D gene is possibly TRBD2 (5 bases). The germline CDR1 and CDR2 sequences are SGHAT and FQDESV (reference sequence). The CDR3 runs to 15 residues. The V end lost 0 bases, the J end lost 0 bases, and 6 bases lay between the germline ends. The CDR3, as DNA: TGTGCCAGCAGCTTAGCGGGGAGCTCCTACAATGAGCAGTTCTTC. Translated: CASSLAGSSYNEQFF.

The count of this clone is one. The rearrangement links TRBV9 to TRBJ2-3; TRBD2 might be the D (6 bases). Trimming took off 0 bases at V and 4 bases at J, with 18 bases between the two ends. CDR3 length: 17 residues. CDR1 SGDLS and CDR2 YYNGEE come from the germline V gene. The chain's CDR3 is CASSVGLEGGSADTQYF. The CDR3 coding sequence is TGTGCCAGCAGCGTAGGACTAGAAGGAGGTTCCGCAGATACGCAGTATTTT. Together with reference TRBV9 and TRBJ2-3, the CDR3 gives the full variable domain: DSGVTQTPKHLITATGQRVTLRCSPRSGDLSVYWYQQSLDQGLQFLIQYYNGEERAKGNILERFSAQQFPDLHSELNLSSLELGDSALYFCASSVGLEGGSADTQYFGPGTRLTVL.

This clone was detected a few times. V gene TRBV11-2 combines with J gene TRBJ2-7, with TRBD2 matching over 15 bases. V was clipped by 5 bases and J by 2 bases; unmatched bases: 7. CDR1 and CDR2 from the germline V gene are SGHAT and FQNNGV. There are 17 residues in the CDR3. The CDR3 reads CASSPGLAGGRAYEQYF. The CDR3 region has the DNA TGTGCCAGCAGCCCGGGACTAGCGGGGGGTCGCGCCTACGAGCAGTACTTC.

The chain employs TRBV6-5 and TRBJ1-6, with D possibly being TRBD1 (5 bases). V was trimmed by 2 bases and J by 8 bases, leaving 7 bases between them. This CDR3 is built from 13 residues. Germline assignment: CDR1 MNHEY and CDR2 SVGAGI. This CDR3 reads CASSYRGYSPLHF. The CDR3 nucleotides are TGTGCCAGCAGTTACAGGGGCTATTCACCCCTCCACTTT.

J is TRBJ1-1 and V is TRBV9, with a weak D call TRBD1 (5 bases). CDR1 and CDR2 from the germline V gene are SGDLS and YYNGEE. The CDR3 is 16 residues long. Trimming removed 0 bases at V and 1 base at J, with 13 bases between. The CDR3 DNA reads TGTGCCAGCAGCGTAGTGGAGCAGGGTAAGAACACTGAAGCTTTCTTT. Its translation: CASSVVEQGKNTEAFF.

The chain uses TRBV7-9 and TRBJ2-4; TRBD2 matches at 9 bases. Germline CDR1 reads SEHNR; CDR2 reads FQNEAQ (reference sequence). The CDR3 runs 14 residues. Trimming removed 6 bases from V and 3 bases from J; junction bases left unmatched: 3. CDR3 amino acids: CASRPSGDKNIQYF. As DNA, the CDR3 is TGTGCCAGCAGGCCTAGCGGGGACAAAAACATTCAGTACTTC.

The chain is built from TRBV6-1 and TRBJ1-1; TRBD1 aligns across 7 bases. This CDR3 is 15 amino acids long. The J segment lost 9 bases and the V segment lost 1 base, leaving 11 bases of the junction unmatched. Germline V lookup: CDR1 MNHNS, CDR2 SASEGT. The DNA for the CDR3 is TGTGCCAGCAGTGAAGGTGGCAGGGGGATTCTTAAAGCTTTCTTT. Translated: CASSEGGRGILKAFF.

J is TRBJ1-2 and V is TRBV5-6; TRBD1 agrees at 9 bases. J lost 6 bases, V lost 4 bases, and 4 bases had no gene match. CDR1 and CDR2 (germline): SGHDT, YYEEEE. The CDR3 sequence is 13 residues long. This chain's CDR3 is CASSVQGAHGYTF. Here the CDR3 DNA reads TGTGCCAGCAGCGTACAGGGGGCTCATGGCTACACCTTC.

V gene TRBV19 combines with J gene TRBJ1-4; D is perhaps TRBD1 (5 bases). This CDR3 has 14 amino acids. With 2 bases removed from V and 1 base from J, the gap between germline ends came to 5 bases. Germline V lookup: CDR1 LNHDA, CDR2 SQIVND (reference sequence). The CDR3 spells CASSIQGTNEKLFF. The CDR3 nucleotides are TGTGCCAGTAGTATACAGGGAACTAATGAAAAACTGTTTTTT.

For the CDR3, the DNA is TGTGCCAGCAGTCCGGGACAGGGGGTGGGCTACACCTTC. It is translated as CASSPGQGVGYTF. This chain links TRBV2 with TRBJ1-2, with 11 bases aligning to TRBD1. This CDR3 has 13 residues. Germline V gene lookup returns CDR1 SNHLY and CDR2 FYNNEI. The V gene end was trimmed by 5 bases and the J gene end by 8 bases; junction bases not matched to a gene: 4.

The rearrangement joins TRBV18 to TRBJ2-4; 9 nucleotides line up with TRBD1. The CDR3 runs 15 residues. The V and J ends lost 6 bases and 0 bases, in that order; junction bases with no gene match: 3. Germline lookup yields CDR1 KGHSH and CDR2 LQKENI. The CDR3 region is CASSGDREAKNIQYF. CDR3 coding DNA: TGTGCCAGCTCGGGGGACAGGGAAGCCAAAAACATTCAGTACTTC.

The table lists this clone with a count of one. V is TRBV5-6 and J is TRBJ1-4; D is possibly TRBD1 (5 bases). The length of the CDR3 is 13 residues. CDR1 and CDR2 from the germline V gene are SGHDT and YYEEEE. The V gene lost 4 bases and the J gene lost 13 bases, with 17 bases spanning the gap. The CDR3 DNA sequence: TGTGCCAGCAGCAGAAGGGGTGGTATCGGACTGTTTTTT. Translating it yields CASSRRGGIGLFF.

V is TRBV27 and J is TRBJ1-6; the match to TRBD1 covers 9 bases. The germline V gene encodes CDR1 MNHEY and CDR2 SMNVEV (reference sequence). CDR3 length: 16 residues. The ends lost 3 bases at V and 7 bases at J; junction bases unmatched: 7. CDR3 nucleotides: TGTGCCAGCAGTTTTTACCGGGGACAGGGAAATTCACCCCTCCACTTT. Its protein is CASSFYRGQGNSPLHF.

This sequence joins TRBV11-2 and TRBJ1-1; TRBD1 might be the D (6 bases). Trimming shortened V by 3 bases and J by 1 base, and 12 bases separated the two germline ends. CDR3 size: 15 residues. CDR1 and CDR2 from the germline V gene are SGHAT and FQNNGV. The chain's CDR3 is CASSFSDRTNTEAFF. Written as DNA, the CDR3 is TGTGCCAGCAGCTTCTCCGACAGGACGAACACTGAAGCTTTCTTT.

V gene TRBV5-1 combines with J gene TRBJ1-1; no clear D. Germline V CDR1 and CDR2: SGHRS, YFSETQ. The CDR3 has 14 amino acids. The V end lost 0 bases, the J end lost 1 base, and 7 bases lay between the germline ends. Written as DNA, the CDR3 is TGCGCCAGCAGCTTGGCCGGGTGGAACACTGAAGCTTTCTTT. Translated, it gives CASSLAGWNTEAFF.

This clone was seen just once. V usage is TRBV2 and J usage is TRBJ1-6, with D perhaps TRBD1 (5 bases). The germline CDR1 and CDR2 sequences are SNHLY and FYNNEI. V was clipped by 6 bases and J by 8 bases, with 14 bases between them. This CDR3 contains 14 residues. CDR3 loop: CASRWDGGYSPLHF. CDR3 nucleotide sequence: TGTGCCAGCAGATGGGACGGGGGTTATTCACCCCTCCACTTT.